The 8 T cell receptor beta chains reported below all come from one sample, sequenced in a study of control samples from healthy donors and cancer patients. The method was immunoSEQ multiplex PCR; TCRdb's version includes in-frame clones alone and lacks a portion of them. The sample contains tens of thousands of clones, 75% to 90% of which appear only once. Sequencing was performed on blood. The receptors here all came from a man aged 50 to 60 in good health.

The genes are TRBV18 and TRBJ2-6; D possibly uses TRBD1 or TRBD2 (6 bases each). The CDR3 totals 19 residues. Germline V CDR1 and CDR2: KGHSH, LQKENI. The ends were cut back, 1 base at V and 2 bases at J, with 18 bases in the middle. Written as DNA, the CDR3 is TGTGCCAGCTCACCACTGACAGGCGGGATCGGTGCTGGGGCCAACGTCCTGACTTTC. Protein: CASSPLTGGIGAGANVLTF.

This clone occurred once. V and J are TRBV9 and TRBJ1-2, with D possibly TRBD1 on 5 matching bases. CDR1 and CDR2 (germline): SGDLS, YYNGEE. Trimming removed 0 bases at V and 4 bases at J, with 16 bases between. CDR3 size: 16 residues. The CDR3 DNA reads TGTGCCAGCAGCGTAGGAGATGGGTGGGGCTCCTATGGCTACACCTTC. Protein: CASSVGDGWGSYGYTF.

This rearrangement joins TRBV25-1 to TRBJ1-2; a possible D gene is TRBD1 (5 bases). The CDR3 sequence is 13 residues long. Germline loops: CDR1 MGHDK, CDR2 SYGVNS. V was trimmed by 3 bases and J by 3 bases, leaving 8 bases between them. This CDR3 reads CASSDPGYYGYTF. DNA of the CDR3: TGTGCCAGCAGTGATCCAGGGTACTATGGCTACACCTTC.

The chain uses TRBV12-3 or TRBV12-4 and TRBJ1-5; D is unresolved. The CDR3 runs 12 residues. Trimming removed 2 bases at V and 12 bases at J, with 11 bases between. CDR3 nucleotide sequence: TGTGCCAGCAGTTTAATACAGTTGAACCAGCATTTT. This encodes CASSLIQLNQHF.

The chain links TRBV11-2 to TRBJ2-1; D is ambiguous. V was clipped by 6 bases and J by 5 bases, with 11 bases between them. The CDR3 has 13 residues. From germline, CDR1 is SGHAT and CDR2 FQNNGV. CDR3 in DNA: TGTGCCAGCAGTTCCGACATTAACAATGAGCAGTTCTTC. Protein product: CASSSDINNEQFF. Full variable domain (outside the CDR3, taken from reference TRBV11-2 and TRBJ2-1): EAGVAQSPRYKIIEKRQSVAFWCNPISGHATLYWYQQILGQGPKLLIQFQNNGVVDDSQLPKDRFSAERLKGVDSTLKIQPAKLEDSAVYLCASSSDINNEQFFGPGTRLTVL.

The chain couples TRBV4-3 to TRBJ2-7; unclear D gene. From germline, CDR1 is LGHNA and CDR2 YSLEER. V lost 0 bases and J 4 bases, leaving 13 bases between the germline ends. This CDR3 region has 15 residues. The CDR3 coding sequence is TGCGCCAGCAGCCAAGATCTGGGGATTTATTACGAGCAGTACTTC. This codes for CASSQDLGIYYEQYF.

In DNA, the CDR3 is TGTGCCAGCAGCCAAGTTGGGGGATACGAGCAGTACTTC. It codes for CASSQVGGYEQYF. The chain uses TRBV14 and TRBJ2-7; either TRBD1 or TRBD2 may supply D (5 bases each). The germline V gene has CDR1 SGHDN and CDR2 FVKESK. The CDR3 covers 13 residues. V was shortened by 1 base and J by 4 bases, with 8 bases between the two germline ends.

V and J are TRBV5-6 and TRBJ1-4; D is unresolved. There are 14 residues in the CDR3. The V end was cut by 3 bases, the J end by 5 bases, with 11 bases between. CDR1 and CDR2 (germline): SGHDT, YYEEEE. The CDR3 here is CASSSKGRNEKLFF. The CDR3, as DNA: TGTGCCAGCAGCTCTAAAGGGAGAAATGAAAAACTGTTTTTT.